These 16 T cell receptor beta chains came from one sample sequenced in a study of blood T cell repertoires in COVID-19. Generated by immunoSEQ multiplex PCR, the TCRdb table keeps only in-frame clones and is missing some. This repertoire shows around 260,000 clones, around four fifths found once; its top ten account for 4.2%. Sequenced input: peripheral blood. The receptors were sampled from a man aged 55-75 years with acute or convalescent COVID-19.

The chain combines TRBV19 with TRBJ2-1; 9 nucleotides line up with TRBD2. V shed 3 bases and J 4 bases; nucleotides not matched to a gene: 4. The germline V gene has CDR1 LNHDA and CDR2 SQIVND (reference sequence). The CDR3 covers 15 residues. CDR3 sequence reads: CASSMGTSRYNEQFF. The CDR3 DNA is TGTGCCAGTAGTATGGGGACTAGCCGGTACAATGAGCAGTTCTTC.

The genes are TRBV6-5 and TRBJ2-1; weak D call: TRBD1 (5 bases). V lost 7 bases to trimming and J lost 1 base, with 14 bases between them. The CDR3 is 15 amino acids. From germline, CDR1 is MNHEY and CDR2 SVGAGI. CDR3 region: CASTIDRSSYNEQFF. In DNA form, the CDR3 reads TGTGCCAGCACTATTGACAGAAGTTCCTACAATGAGCAGTTCTTC.

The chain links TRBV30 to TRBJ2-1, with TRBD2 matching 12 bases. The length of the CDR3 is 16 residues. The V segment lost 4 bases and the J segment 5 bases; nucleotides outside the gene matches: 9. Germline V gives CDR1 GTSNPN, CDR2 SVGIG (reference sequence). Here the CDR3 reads CAWTTLAGGPNNEQFF. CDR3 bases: TGTGCCTGGACCACCCTAGCGGGGGGGCCGAACAATGAGCAGTTCTTC. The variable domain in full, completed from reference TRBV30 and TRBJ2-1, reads SQTIHQWPATLVQPVGSPLSLECTVEGTSNPNLYWYRQAAGRGLQLLFYSVGIGQISSEVPQNLSASRPQDRQFILSSKKLLLSDSGFYLCAWTTLAGGPNNEQFFGPGTRLTVL.

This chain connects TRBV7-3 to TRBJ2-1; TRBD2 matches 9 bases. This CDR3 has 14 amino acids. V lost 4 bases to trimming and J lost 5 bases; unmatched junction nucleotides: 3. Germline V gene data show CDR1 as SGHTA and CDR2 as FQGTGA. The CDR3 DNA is TGTGCCAGCAGCTCGGGACTAGCCGACAATGAGCAGTTCTTC. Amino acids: CASSSGLADNEQFF.

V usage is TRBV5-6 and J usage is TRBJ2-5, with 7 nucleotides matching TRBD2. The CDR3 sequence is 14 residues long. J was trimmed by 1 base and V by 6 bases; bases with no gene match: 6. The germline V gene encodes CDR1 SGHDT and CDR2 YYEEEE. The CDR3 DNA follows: TGTGCCAGCACGCCGGGACTACGCCAAGAGACCCAGTACTTC. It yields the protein CASTPGLRQETQYF.

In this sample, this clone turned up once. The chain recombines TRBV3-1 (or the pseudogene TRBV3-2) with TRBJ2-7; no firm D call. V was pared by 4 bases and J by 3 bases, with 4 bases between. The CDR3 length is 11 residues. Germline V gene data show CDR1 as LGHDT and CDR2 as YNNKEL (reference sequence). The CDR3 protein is CASSRDYEQYF. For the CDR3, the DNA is TGTGCCAGCAGCCGCGACTACGAGCAGTACTTC.

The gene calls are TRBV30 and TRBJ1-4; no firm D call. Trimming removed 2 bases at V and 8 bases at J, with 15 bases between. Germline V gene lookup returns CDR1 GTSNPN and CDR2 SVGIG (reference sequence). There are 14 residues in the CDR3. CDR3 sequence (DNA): TGTGCCTGGAGTTTTCCCGCATCGGGGGAAAAACTGTTTTTT. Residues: CAWSFPASGEKLFF.

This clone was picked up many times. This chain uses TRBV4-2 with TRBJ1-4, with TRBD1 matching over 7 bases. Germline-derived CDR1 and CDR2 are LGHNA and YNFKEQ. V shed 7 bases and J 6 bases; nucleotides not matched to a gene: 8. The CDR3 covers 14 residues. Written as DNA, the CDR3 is TGTGCCAGCACCCGACAGGGAGCGGATGAAAAACTGTTTTTT. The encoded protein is CASTRQGADEKLFF.

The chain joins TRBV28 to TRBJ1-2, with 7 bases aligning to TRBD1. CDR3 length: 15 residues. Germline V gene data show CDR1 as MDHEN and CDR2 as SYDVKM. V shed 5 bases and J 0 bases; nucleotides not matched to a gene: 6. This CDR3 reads CASSPWDRPNYGYTF. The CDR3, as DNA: TGTGCCAGCAGTCCCTGGGACAGACCTAACTATGGCTACACCTTC.

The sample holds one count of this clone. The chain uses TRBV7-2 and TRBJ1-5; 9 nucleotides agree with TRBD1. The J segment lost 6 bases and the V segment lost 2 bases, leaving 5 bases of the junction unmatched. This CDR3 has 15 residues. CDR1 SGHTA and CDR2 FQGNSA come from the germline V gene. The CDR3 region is CASSLTGTGSQPQHF. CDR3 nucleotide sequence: TGTGCCAGCAGCTTAACCGGGACAGGGAGTCAGCCCCAGCATTTT.

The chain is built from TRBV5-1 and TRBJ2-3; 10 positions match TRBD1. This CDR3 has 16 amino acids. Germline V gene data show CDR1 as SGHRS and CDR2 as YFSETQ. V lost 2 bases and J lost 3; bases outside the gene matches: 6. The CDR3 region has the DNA TGCGCCAGCAGCTTCAACGGACAGGGGGGGACAGATACGCAGTATTTT. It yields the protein CASSFNGQGGTDTQYF.

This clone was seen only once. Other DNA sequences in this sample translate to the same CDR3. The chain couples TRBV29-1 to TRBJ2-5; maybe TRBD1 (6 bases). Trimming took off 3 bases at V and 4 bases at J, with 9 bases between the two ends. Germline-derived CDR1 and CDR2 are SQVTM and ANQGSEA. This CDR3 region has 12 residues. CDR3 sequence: CSVDRGRETQYF. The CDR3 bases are TGCAGCGTTGATAGGGGGAGAGAGACCCAGTACTTC.

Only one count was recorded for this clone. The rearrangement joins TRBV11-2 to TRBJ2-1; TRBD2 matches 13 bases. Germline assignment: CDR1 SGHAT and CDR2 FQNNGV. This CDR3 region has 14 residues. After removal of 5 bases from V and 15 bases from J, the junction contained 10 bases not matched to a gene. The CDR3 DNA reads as TGTGCCAGCAGCCCGGGACTAGCGGGATTGTATCTGTTCTTC. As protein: CASSPGLAGLYLFF.

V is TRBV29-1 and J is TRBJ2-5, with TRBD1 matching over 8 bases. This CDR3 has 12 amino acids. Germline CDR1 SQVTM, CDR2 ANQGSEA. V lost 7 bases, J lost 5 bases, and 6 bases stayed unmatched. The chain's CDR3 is CSADRGTETQYF. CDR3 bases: TGCAGCGCTGACAGGGGAACGGAGACCCAGTACTTC.

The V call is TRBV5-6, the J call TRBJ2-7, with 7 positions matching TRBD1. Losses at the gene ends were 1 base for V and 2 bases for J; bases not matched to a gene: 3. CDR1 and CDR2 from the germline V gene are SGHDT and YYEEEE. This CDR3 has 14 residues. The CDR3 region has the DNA TGTGCCAGCAGCTTGAGGGGGCCCACCTACGAGCAGTACTTC. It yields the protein CASSLRGPTYEQYF.

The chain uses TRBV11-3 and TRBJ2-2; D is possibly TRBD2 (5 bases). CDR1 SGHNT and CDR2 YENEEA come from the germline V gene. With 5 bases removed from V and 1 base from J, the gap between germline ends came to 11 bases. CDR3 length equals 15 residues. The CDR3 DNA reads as TGTGCCAGCAGCCCCGTGGGAGTGAACACCGGGGAGCTGTTTTTT. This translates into CASSPVGVNTGELFF.